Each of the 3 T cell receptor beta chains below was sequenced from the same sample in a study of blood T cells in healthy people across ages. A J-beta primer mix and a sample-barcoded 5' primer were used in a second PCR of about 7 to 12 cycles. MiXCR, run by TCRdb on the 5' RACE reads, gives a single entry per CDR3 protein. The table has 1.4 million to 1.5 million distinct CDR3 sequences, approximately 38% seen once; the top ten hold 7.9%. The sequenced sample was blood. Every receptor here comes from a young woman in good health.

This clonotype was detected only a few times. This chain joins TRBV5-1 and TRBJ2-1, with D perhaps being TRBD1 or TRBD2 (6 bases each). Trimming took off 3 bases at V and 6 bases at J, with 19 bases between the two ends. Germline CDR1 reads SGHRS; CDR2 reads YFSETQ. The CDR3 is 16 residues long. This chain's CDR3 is CASSWPEGGSSNEQFF. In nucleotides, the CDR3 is TGCGCCAGCAGCTGGCCGGAAGGGGGGAGTTCCAATGAGCAGTTCTTC. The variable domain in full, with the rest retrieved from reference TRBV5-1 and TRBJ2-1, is KAGVTQTPRYLIKTRGQQVTLSCSPISGHRSVSWYQQTPGQGLQFLFEYFSETQRNKGNFPGRFSGRQFSNSRSEMNVSTLELGDSALYLCASSWPEGGSSNEQFFGPGTRLTVL.

The CDR3: CASIQEGLGETQYF. CDR3 DNA sequence: TGTGCCAGCATTCAGGAGGGACTAGGAGAGACCCAGTACTTC. The J gene is TRBJ2-5, the V gene TRBV2; 8 positions agree with TRBD2. From germline, CDR1 is SNHLY and CDR2 FYNNEI. This CDR3 region has 14 residues. The J segment lost 4 bases and the V segment lost 7 bases, leaving 8 bases of the junction unmatched.

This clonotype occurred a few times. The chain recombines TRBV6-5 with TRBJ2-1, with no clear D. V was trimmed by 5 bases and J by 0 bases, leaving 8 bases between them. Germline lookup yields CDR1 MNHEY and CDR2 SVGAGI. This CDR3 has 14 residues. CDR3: CASSMQLSYNEQFF. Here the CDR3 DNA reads TGTGCCAGCAGTATGCAGCTCTCCTACAATGAGCAGTTCTTC.